Included here is one TCR beta chain sequence, with context. V was trimmed by 0 bases and J by 4 bases, leaving 8 bases between them. Germline-derived CDR1 and CDR2 are SGHRS and YFSETQ. The CDR3 has 14 residues. Repertoires were generated with immunoSEQ multiplex PCR, while TCRdb's copy carries only in-frame clones and drops some. The data show about 83,000 clones, around 84% seen once. These data are taken from a study of blood T cell repertoires in COVID-19. Study information: Samples representing acute and convalescent COVID-19 were sourced from the United States, Italy and Spain.

The sample taken for sequencing was peripheral blood. V gene TRBV5-1 combines with J gene TRBJ1-5, with D possibly being TRBD1 (6 bases). The sequence was collected from an elderly woman in a cohort sampled during active or convalescent COVID-19. CDR3 region: CASSLGTANQPQHF. CDR3 nucleotides: TGCGCCAGCAGCTTGGGGACAGCAAATCAGCCCCAGCATTTT.